These 16 T cell receptor beta chains came from one sample sequenced in a study of blood T cell repertoires in COVID-19. The data were produced by immunoSEQ multiplex PCR, yet TCRdb's version contains in-frame clones alone and is incomplete. The sample holds tens of thousands of clones, 89% seen once. Sequencing was done on a sample of peripheral blood. The receptors here all came from a man aged 50 or older with active COVID-19.

This sequence joins TRBV19 and TRBJ2-5, with D maybe TRBD1 (6 bases). The CDR3 spans 11 residues. The ends were cut back, 6 bases at V and 5 bases at J, with 7 bases in the middle. CDR1 and CDR2 from the germline V gene are LNHDA and SQIVND (reference sequence). This CDR3 is CASRRGETQYF. The DNA of the CDR3 is TGTGCCAGTAGAAGGGGGGAGACCCAGTACTTC.

The chain has TRBV7-3 and TRBJ2-1, with D perhaps matching TRBD2 (5 bases). The germline CDR1 and CDR2 sequences are SGHTA and FQGTGA. The V end was cut by 5 bases, the J end by 0 bases, with 11 bases between. The CDR3 has 15 residues. CDR3 sequence reads: CASSPPGSSYNEQFF. Here the CDR3 DNA reads TGTGCCAGCAGCCCTCCGGGGAGCTCCTACAATGAGCAGTTCTTC.

This sequence joins TRBV15 and TRBJ2-7; D is unclear. Germline assignment: CDR1 LNHNV and CDR2 YYDKDF (reference sequence). Trimming removed 0 bases at V and 2 bases at J, with 17 bases between. The CDR3 totals 17 residues. The chain's CDR3 is CATSRDHLGSLAYEQYF. The CDR3 nucleotides are TGTGCCACCAGCAGAGATCATTTAGGTAGCCTAGCCTACGAGCAGTACTTC.

This rearrangement joins TRBV18 to TRBJ2-2; TRBD1 matches at 7 bases. Germline CDR1 is KGHSH and CDR2 is LQKENI. The CDR3 is 14 residues long. V trimming: 0 bases; J trimming: 7 bases; junction bases outside the gene matches: 2. Here the CDR3 reads CASSPPTGFGELFF. The CDR3 bases are TGTGCCAGCTCACCACCGACAGGGTTCGGGGAGCTGTTTTTT.

The chain has TRBV5-4 and TRBJ2-3; 7 nucleotides match TRBD1. This CDR3 has 15 residues. Germline CDR1 is SGHNT and CDR2 is YYREEE (reference sequence). V was pared by 4 bases and J by 0 bases, with 5 bases of the junction left unmatched. The CDR3 loop reads CASSTPGQSTDTQYF. The CDR3, as DNA: TGTGCCAGCAGCACCCCGGGACAGAGCACAGATACGCAGTATTTT.

This clone was counted once. V and J are TRBV28 and TRBJ1-1; no clear D gene. CDR1 MDHEN and CDR2 SYDVKM come from the germline V gene. Trimming shortened V by 3 bases and J by 0 bases, and 11 bases separated the two germline ends. This CDR3 is 15 amino acids long. The CDR3 loop reads CASSFGRRLNTEAFF. The CDR3 DNA reads as TGTGCCAGCAGTTTTGGTAGGAGATTGAACACTGAAGCTTTCTTT.

The genes are TRBV7-9 and TRBJ2-7; 7 bases map to TRBD1. Per germline, CDR1 SEHNR and CDR2 FQNEAQ (reference sequence). Losses at the gene ends were 4 bases for V and 0 bases for J; bases not matched to a gene: 6. The CDR3 extends over 15 amino acids. The CDR3 region is CASSSSDRSSYEQYF. CDR3 nucleotide sequence: TGTGCCAGCAGCTCCTCGGACAGGAGCTCCTACGAGCAGTACTTC.

The V and J genes are TRBV2 and TRBJ2-2, with 8 nucleotides matching TRBD2. In germline, CDR1 is SNHLY, CDR2 FYNNEI. V lost 10 bases to trimming and J lost 7 bases; unmatched junction nucleotides: 8. The CDR3 is 13 amino acids. CDR3 sequence (DNA): TGTGCCATCCCAACTAGCGGAAACGGGGAGCTGTTTTTT. This encodes CAIPTSGNGELFF.

The genes are TRBV6-2 or TRBV6-3 and TRBJ2-3; D is uncertain. The germline CDR1 and CDR2 sequences are MNHEY and SVGEGT. V was trimmed by 4 bases and J by 4 bases, leaving 9 bases between them. The CDR3 spans 13 residues. The chain's CDR3 is CASSSIVPDTQYF. The CDR3 DNA sequence: TGTGCCAGCAGTTCGATAGTTCCAGATACGCAGTATTTT.

CDR3 bases: TGTGCCAGCAGCGCAAGACAGACGAACACTGAAGCTTTCTTT. This translates into CASSARQTNTEAFF. V is TRBV9 and J is TRBJ1-1; tentative D call: TRBD1 (5 bases). Germline CDR1 reads SGDLS; CDR2 reads YYNGEE. The V end was cut by 3 bases, the J end by 1 base, with 10 bases between. This CDR3 contains 14 residues.

The chain joins TRBV10-1 to TRBJ2-1, with D hard to call. Trimming left V 5 bases short and J 6 bases short, with 17 bases between. The CDR3 covers 15 residues. The germline CDR1 and CDR2 sequences are WNHNN and SYGVQD (reference sequence). The DNA for the CDR3 is TGCGCCAGCAGTCCTACCGCGAGTCCGGTCAATGAGCAGTTCTTC. Protein: CASSPTASPVNEQFF.

V usage is TRBV24-1 and J usage is TRBJ2-3; D gene uncertain. Germline loops: CDR1 KGHDR, CDR2 SFDVKD. The germline V and J ends were trimmed by 2 bases and 6 bases, with 17 bases remaining between them. This CDR3 region has 16 residues. The CDR3 loop reads CATSDWSRAAEDTQYF. As DNA, the CDR3 is TGTGCCACCAGTGATTGGTCTCGAGCCGCGGAGGATACGCAGTATTTT.

The chain combines TRBV3-1 (or the pseudogene TRBV3-2) with TRBJ2-1, with 9 bases identical to TRBD2. The CDR3 spans 11 residues. V dropped 6 bases and J dropped 10; count of bases not matched to a gene: 1. The germline CDR1 and CDR2 sequences are LGHDT and YNNKEL (reference sequence). The CDR3 DNA is TGTGCCAGCAGTCTAGCGGGGGAGCAGTTCTTC. Its protein is CASSLAGEQFF.

The gene calls are TRBV13 and TRBJ1-2; a weak D match, TRBD1 (6 bases). Germline assignment: CDR1 PRHDT and CDR2 FYEKMQ (reference sequence). V dropped 1 base and J dropped 5 bases, with 14 bases sitting between them. This CDR3 is built from 15 residues. In DNA form, the CDR3 reads TGTGCCAGCAGCTTAGATCGGACAGAGCCTTATGGCTACACCTTC. This codes for CASSLDRTEPYGYTF.

The CDR3 loop reads CASPSEFMNTEAFF. The CDR3 bases are TGTGCCAGCCCCAGCGAGTTTATGAACACTGAAGCTTTCTTT. The chain carries TRBV6-5 and TRBJ1-1; D gene unclear. Trimming took off 8 bases at V and 0 bases at J, with 13 bases between the two ends. The germline gives CDR1 MNHEY, CDR2 SVGAGI. CDR3 length equals 14 residues.

The V and J genes are TRBV6-2 or TRBV6-3 and TRBJ2-1; 7 bases map to TRBD1. V was pared by 11 bases and J by 8 bases, with 18 bases of the junction left unmatched. CDR1 is MNHEY and CDR2 is SVGEGT in the germline V gene. The CDR3 length is 15 residues. The CDR3 coding sequence is TGTGCCCTCAGCCATAGGGACAGCACGACGCATGAGCAGTTCTTC. This gives the protein CALSHRDSTTHEQFF.